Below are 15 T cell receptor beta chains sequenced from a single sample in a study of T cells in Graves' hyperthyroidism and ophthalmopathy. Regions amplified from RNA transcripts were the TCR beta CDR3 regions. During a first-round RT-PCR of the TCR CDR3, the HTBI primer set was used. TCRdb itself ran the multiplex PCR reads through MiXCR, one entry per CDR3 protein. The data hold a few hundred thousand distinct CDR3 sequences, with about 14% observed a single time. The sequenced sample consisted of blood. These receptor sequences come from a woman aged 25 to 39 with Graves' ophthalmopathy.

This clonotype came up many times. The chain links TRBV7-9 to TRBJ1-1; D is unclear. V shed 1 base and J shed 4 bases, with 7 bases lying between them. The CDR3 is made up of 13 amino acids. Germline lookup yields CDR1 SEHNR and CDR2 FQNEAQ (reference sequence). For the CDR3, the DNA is TGTGCCAGCAGCTTAGGACAATTCACTGAAGCTTTCTTT. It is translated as CASSLGQFTEAFF.

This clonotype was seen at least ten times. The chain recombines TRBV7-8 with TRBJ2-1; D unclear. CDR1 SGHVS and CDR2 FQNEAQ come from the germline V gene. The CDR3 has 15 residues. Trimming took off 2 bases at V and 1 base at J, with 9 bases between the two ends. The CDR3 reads CASSLSGQSYNEQFF. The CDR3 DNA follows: TGTGCCAGCAGCTTATCCGGGCAGTCCTACAATGAGCAGTTCTTC.

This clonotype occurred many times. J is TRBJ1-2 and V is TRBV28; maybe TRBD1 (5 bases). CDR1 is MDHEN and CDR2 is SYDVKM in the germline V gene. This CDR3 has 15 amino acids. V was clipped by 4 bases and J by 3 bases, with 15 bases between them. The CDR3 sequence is CASSSIDSWDYGYTF. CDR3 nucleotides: TGTGCCAGCAGTTCGATAGACAGCTGGGACTATGGCTACACCTTC.

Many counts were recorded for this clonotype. CDR3 residues: CASSWDGTENYGYTF. The CDR3 region has the DNA TGTGCCAGCAGCTGGGACGGGACAGAAAACTATGGCTACACCTTC. The rearrangement joins TRBV7-8 to TRBJ1-2; TRBD1 matches 7 bases. After removal of 4 bases from V and 2 bases from J, the junction contained 7 bases not matched to a gene. Germline V CDR1 and CDR2: SGHVS, FQNEAQ. The CDR3 runs to 15 residues.

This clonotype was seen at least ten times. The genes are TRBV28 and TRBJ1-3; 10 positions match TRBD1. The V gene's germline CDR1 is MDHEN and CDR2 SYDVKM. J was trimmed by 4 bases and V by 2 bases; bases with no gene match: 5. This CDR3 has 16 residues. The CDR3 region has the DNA TGTGCCAGCAGTTTAGACAGGGGGCGATCCGGAAACACCATATATTTT. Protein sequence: CASSLDRGRSGNTIYF.

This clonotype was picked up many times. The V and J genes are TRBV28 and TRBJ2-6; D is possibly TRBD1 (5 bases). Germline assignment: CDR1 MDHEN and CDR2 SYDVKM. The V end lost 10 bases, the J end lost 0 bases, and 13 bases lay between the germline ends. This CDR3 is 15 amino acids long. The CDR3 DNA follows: TGTGCCACCCAGGGATGGGGCTCTGGGGCCAACGTCCTGACTTTC. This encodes CATQGWGSGANVLTF.

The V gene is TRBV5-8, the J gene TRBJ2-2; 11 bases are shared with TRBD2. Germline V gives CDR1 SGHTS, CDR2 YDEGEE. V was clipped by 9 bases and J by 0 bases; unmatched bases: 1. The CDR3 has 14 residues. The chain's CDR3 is CATSGGTNTGELFF. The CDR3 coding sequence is TGTGCCACTAGCGGGGGGACGAACACCGGGGAGCTGTTTTTT.

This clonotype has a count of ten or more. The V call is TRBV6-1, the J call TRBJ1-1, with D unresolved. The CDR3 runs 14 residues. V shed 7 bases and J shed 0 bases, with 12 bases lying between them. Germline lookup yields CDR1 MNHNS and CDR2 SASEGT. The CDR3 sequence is CASKPGPLNTEAFF. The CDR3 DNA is TGTGCCAGCAAGCCCGGGCCTTTGAACACTGAAGCTTTCTTT.

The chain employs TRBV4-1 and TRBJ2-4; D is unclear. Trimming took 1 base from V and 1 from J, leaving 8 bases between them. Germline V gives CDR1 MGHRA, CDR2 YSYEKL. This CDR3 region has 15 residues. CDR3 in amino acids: CASSQGFFAKNIQYF. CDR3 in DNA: TGCGCCAGCAGCCAAGGGTTCTTTGCCAAAAACATTCAGTACTTC.

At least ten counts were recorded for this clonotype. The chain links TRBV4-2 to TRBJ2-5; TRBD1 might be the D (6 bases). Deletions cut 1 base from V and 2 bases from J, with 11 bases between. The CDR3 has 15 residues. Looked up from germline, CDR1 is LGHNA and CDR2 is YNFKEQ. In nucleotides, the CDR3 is TGTGCCAGCAGCCAAGTAACGACAGGTCAAGAGACCCAGTACTTC. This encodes CASSQVTTGQETQYF.

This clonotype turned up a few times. The CDR3 region is CASSVARADEQYF. CDR3 DNA: TGTGCCAGCAGCGTAGCCAGGGCGGACGAGCAGTACTTC. The chain recombines TRBV9 with TRBJ2-7; a possible D gene is TRBD1 (5 bases). CDR3 size: 13 residues. CDR1 and CDR2 from the germline V gene are SGDLS and YYNGEE. The germline V and J ends were trimmed by 0 bases and 5 bases, with 9 bases remaining between them. The full variable domain, rest sourced from reference TRBV9 and TRBJ2-7, is DSGVTQTPKHLITATGQRVTLRCSPRSGDLSVYWYQQSLDQGLQFLIQYYNGEERAKGNILERFSAQQFPDLHSELNLSSLELGDSALYFCASSVARADEQYFGPGTRLTVT.

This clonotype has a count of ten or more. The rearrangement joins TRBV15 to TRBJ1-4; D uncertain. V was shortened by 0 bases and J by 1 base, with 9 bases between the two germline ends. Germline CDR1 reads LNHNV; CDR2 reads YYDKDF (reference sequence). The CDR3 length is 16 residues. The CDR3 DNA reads TGTGCCACCAGCAGAGATGTGGGGAGAACTAATGAAAAACTGTTTTTT. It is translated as CATSRDVGRTNEKLFF.

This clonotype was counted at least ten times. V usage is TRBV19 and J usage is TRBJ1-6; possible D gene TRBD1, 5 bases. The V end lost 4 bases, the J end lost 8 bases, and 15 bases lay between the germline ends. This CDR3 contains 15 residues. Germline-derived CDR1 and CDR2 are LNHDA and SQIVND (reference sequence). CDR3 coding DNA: TGTGCCAGTAGTAGCTCGGGGCTACGCTATTCACCCCTCCACTTT. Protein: CASSSSGLRYSPLHF.

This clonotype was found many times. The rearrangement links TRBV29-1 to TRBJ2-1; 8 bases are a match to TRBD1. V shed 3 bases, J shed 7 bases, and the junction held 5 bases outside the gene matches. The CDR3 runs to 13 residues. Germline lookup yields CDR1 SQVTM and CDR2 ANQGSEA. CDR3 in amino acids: CSVDRGRRNEQFF. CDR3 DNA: TGCAGCGTTGACAGGGGGCGCCGGAATGAGCAGTTCTTC.

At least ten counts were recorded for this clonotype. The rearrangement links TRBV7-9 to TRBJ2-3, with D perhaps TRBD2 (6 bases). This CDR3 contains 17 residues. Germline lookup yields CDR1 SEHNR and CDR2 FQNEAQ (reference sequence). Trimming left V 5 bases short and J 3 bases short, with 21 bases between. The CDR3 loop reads CASSPPRGKGWTDTQYF. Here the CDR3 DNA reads TGTGCCAGCAGCCCCCCCCGCGGGAAGGGGTGGACAGATACGCAGTATTTT.